A selection of T cell receptor beta chains follows, all from one sample in a study of blood T cell repertoires in COVID-19. Produced via immunoSEQ multiplex PCR; TCRdb's table is partial and in-frame only. The table includes about 250,000 clones, approximately 90% detected once. The sequencing sample was made of peripheral blood. The receptors shown here come from a man younger than 30 with active or convalescent COVID-19. CDR3s include the opening cysteine and the closing phenylalanine or tryptophan. D genes are given only for firm matches.

V	J	D	CDR3
TRBV7-2	TRBJ2-1	TRBD2	CASSSDRTGGSSYNEQFF
TRBV7-9	TRBJ1-1	NA	CASSLRQDLEAFF
TRBV7-2	TRBJ2-7	NA	CASKKGQYYEQYF
TRBV5-6	TRBJ2-7	TRBD2	CASSPVAGELYEQYF
TRBV24-1	TRBJ2-1	TRBD1	CATSDWDRGQFF
TRBV7-2	TRBJ1-5	NA	CASSLSTGGNQPQHF
TRBV21-1	TRBJ2-7	NA	CASSLRRWASGGYEQYF
TRBV6-2/TRBV6-3	TRBJ1-5	NA	CASSHLGGGNQPQHF
TRBV5-6	TRBJ2-5	TRBD2	CASSPPGLARETQYF
TRBV4-3	TRBJ1-1	NA	CASSQGWLTGSTEAFF
TRBV6-5	TRBJ2-2	NA	CASSNRRAGELFF
TRBV6-1	TRBJ1-2	TRBD1	CASSEGVLGQGRAYTF
TRBV3-1/TRBV3-2	TRBJ2-3	TRBD1	CASSQRGRGHHTQYF
TRBV5-5	TRBJ2-1	TRBD2	CASSKGGGAYNEQFF
TRBV27	TRBJ2-7	TRBD1	CASSGVGTGLSEQYF
TRBV7-2	TRBJ1-1	NA	CASSLVRRGPENTEAFF
TRBV7-3	TRBJ2-3	NA	CASSSLATDFGTDTQYF
TRBV7-9	TRBJ1-4	NA	CASSYYPGGWEKLFF
TRBV19	TRBJ1-1	NA	CATGADTEAFF
TRBV18	TRBJ2-7	NA	CASSPNYEQYF
TRBV7-6	TRBJ1-1	TRBD1	CASSHTGGNTEAFF
TRBV10-2	TRBJ2-5	NA	CASSELETQYF
TRBV29-1	TRBJ2-1	NA	CSVDPNSGHNEQFF
TRBV11-2	TRBJ1-2	NA	CASSTRDSNYGGYTF
TRBV7-2	TRBJ2-3	TRBD2	CASSFRAGPSTDTQYF
TRBV6-6	TRBJ1-2	NA	CASSRPGTQENYGYTF
TRBV2	TRBJ1-1	NA	CASRKDRLNTEAFF
TRBV9	TRBJ1-1	NA	CASTRGMNTEAFF
TRBV30	TRBJ1-5	TRBD1	CAWSGGDRRQPQHF
TRBV7-8	TRBJ2-7	TRBD1	CASSLQGTGVDEQYF
TRBV27	TRBJ1-5	TRBD1	CASSSRDRHYQPQHF
TRBV5-1	TRBJ1-1	TRBD1	CASSLQGARNTEAFF
TRBV7-9	TRBJ1-2	NA	CASSPRAQGSYGYTF
TRBV10-2	TRBJ1-5	NA	CASSAGGSQPQHF
TRBV25-1	TRBJ2-1	NA	CASSGLVWNEQFF
TRBV9	TRBJ2-1	TRBD1	CASSPHRGRINEQFF
TRBV11-2	TRBJ2-7	NA	CASSPKFQTAEKSYEQYF
TRBV20-1	TRBJ2-7	NA	CSASRLGLNYEQYF
TRBV6-5	TRBJ1-1	TRBD1	CASTDGTGKTFF
TRBV14	TRBJ1-1	TRBD1	CASSHHGTGLRKMNTEAFF
TRBV6-4	TRBJ2-2	TRBD2	CASSEVAGVGTGELFF
TRBV7-2	TRBJ1-2	TRBD1	CASSLPQSRGLNGYTF
TRBV6-5	TRBJ2-1	NA	CASSTILATEQFF
TRBV6-5	TRBJ1-5	NA	CATLRDIYQPQHF
TRBV30	TRBJ2-2	NA	CAWSPGHLATGELFF
TRBV19	TRBJ1-1	NA	CASRGGPLGTEAFF
TRBV7-2	TRBJ1-2	NA	CASSLNPGKDGYTF
TRBV7-9	TRBJ1-4	TRBD1	CASSLAGTGDEKLFF
TRBV12-5	TRBJ1-2	TRBD1	CASGPTGGNYGYTF
TRBV5-1	TRBJ1-1	NA	CASSLDPGPNTEAFF
TRBV9	TRBJ2-3	TRBD1	CASSVVGTGGLEADTQYF
TRBV12-3/TRBV12-4	TRBJ1-1	NA	CASSLIGTTEAFF
TRBV12-3/TRBV12-4	TRBJ1-5	NA	CASSSLGTQPQHF